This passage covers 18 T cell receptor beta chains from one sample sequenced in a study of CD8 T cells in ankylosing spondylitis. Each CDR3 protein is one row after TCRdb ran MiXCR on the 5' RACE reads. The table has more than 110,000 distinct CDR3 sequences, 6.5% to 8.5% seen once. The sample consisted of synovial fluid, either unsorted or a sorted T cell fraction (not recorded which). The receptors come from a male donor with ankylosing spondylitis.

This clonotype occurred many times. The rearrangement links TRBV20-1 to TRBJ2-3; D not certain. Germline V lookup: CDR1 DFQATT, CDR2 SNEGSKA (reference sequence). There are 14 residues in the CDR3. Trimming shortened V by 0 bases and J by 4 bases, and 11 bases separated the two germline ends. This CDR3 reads CSARDKGLSDTQYF. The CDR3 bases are TGCAGTGCTAGAGATAAAGGTCTTTCAGATACGCAGTATTTT.

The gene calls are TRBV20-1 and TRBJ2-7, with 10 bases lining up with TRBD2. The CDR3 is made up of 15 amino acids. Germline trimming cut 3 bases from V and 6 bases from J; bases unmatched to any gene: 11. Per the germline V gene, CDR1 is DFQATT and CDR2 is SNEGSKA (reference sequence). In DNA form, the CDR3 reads TGCAGTGCTAGGGCGGCTAGCGGGAGAGTGGGCGAGCAGTACTTC. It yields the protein CSARAASGRVGEQYF.

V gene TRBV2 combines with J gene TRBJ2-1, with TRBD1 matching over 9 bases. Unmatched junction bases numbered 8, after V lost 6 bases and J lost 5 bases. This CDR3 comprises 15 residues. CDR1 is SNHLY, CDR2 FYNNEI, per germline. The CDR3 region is CASRYRGQGDNEQFF. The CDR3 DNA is TGTGCCAGCAGGTACCGGGGACAGGGAGACAATGAGCAGTTCTTC.

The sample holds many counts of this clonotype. The CDR3 sequence is CASSLEQGSGYTF. The DNA for the CDR3 is TGCGCCAGCAGCTTGGAACAGGGTAGTGGCTACACCTTC. The chain couples TRBV5-1 to TRBJ1-2; D may be TRBD1 (6 bases). The CDR3 covers 13 residues. Germline assignment: CDR1 SGHRS and CDR2 YFSETQ. V shed 0 bases and J shed 7 bases, with 10 bases lying between them.

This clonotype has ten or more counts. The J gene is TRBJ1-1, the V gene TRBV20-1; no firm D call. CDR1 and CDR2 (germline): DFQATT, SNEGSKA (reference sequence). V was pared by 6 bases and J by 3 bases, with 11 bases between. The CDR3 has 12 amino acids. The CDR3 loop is CSARPGDTEAFF. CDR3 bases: TGCAGTGCAAGGCCGGGAGACACTGAAGCTTTCTTT.

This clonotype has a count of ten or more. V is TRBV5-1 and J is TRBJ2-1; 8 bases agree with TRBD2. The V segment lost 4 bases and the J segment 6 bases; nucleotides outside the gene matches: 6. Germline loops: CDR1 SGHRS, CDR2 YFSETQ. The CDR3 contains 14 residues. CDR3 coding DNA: TGCGCCAGCAGCCACGGACTAGCTCCCAATGAGCAGTTCTTC. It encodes CASSHGLAPNEQFF.

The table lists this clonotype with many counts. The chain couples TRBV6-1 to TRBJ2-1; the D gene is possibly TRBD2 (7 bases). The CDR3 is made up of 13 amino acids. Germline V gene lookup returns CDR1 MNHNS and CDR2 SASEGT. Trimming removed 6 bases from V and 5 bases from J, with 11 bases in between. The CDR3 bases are TGTGCCAGCAGAGGGGGAGGGGACAATGAGCAGTTCTTC. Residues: CASRGGGDNEQFF.

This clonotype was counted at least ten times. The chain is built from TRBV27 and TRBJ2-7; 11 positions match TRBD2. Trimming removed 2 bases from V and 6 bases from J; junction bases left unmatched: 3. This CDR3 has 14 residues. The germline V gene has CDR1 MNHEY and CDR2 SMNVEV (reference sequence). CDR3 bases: TGTGCCAGCAGTTTAAGTCTAGCGGGGGGCGAGCAGTACTTC. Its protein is CASSLSLAGGEQYF.

In DNA, the CDR3 is TGTGCCAGCAGCCCCAAACCTGGCACTGAAGCTTTCTTT. Translating it yields CASSPKPGTEAFF. The genes are TRBV12-3 or TRBV12-4 and TRBJ1-1; D remains ambiguous. CDR3 length: 13 amino acids. Trimming removed 6 bases from V and 4 bases from J, with 12 bases in between.

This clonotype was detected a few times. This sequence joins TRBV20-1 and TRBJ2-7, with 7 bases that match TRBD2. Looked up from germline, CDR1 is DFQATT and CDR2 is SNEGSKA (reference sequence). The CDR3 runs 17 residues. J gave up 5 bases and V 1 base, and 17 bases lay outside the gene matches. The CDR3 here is CSARGPQGGVFTDEQYF. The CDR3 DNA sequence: TGCAGTGCTAGAGGGCCGCAGGGAGGGGTCTTTACGGACGAGCAGTACTTC.

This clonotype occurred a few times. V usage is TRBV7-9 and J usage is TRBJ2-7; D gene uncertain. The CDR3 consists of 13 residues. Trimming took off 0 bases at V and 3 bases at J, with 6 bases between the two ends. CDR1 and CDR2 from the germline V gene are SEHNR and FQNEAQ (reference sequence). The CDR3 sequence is CASSLALNYEQYF. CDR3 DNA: TGTGCCAGCAGCTTAGCTCTGAACTACGAGCAGTACTTC.

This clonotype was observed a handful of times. The CDR3 region is CASSVATNEKLFF. CDR3 nucleotides: TGTGCCAGCAGCGTTGCAACTAATGAAAAACTGTTTTTT. The chain employs TRBV27 and TRBJ1-4, with unresolved D. The length of the CDR3 is 13 residues. Trimming took off 6 bases at V and 0 bases at J, with 5 bases between the two ends. Germline V gives CDR1 MNHEY, CDR2 SMNVEV (reference sequence).

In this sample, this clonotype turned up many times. This CDR3 reads CSAGTTDTQYF. CDR3 nucleotide sequence: TGCAGCGCCGGGACCACAGATACGCAGTATTTT. The chain recombines TRBV29-1 with TRBJ2-3; D may match TRBD1 or TRBD2 (5 bases each). The CDR3 consists of 11 residues. Trimming took off 7 bases at V and 2 bases at J, with 7 bases between the two ends. In germline, CDR1 is SQVTM, CDR2 ANQGSEA.

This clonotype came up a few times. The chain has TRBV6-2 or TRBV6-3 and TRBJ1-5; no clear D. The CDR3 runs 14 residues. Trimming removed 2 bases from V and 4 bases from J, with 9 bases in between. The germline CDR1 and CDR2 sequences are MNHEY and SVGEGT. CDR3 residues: CASSYRRRNQPQHF. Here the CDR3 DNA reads TGTGCCAGCAGTTACCGACGGAGGAATCAGCCCCAGCATTTT.

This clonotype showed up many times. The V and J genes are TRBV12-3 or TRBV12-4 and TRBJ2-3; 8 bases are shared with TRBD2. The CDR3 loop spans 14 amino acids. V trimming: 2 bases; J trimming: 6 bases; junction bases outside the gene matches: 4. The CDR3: CASSLSSGEDTQYF. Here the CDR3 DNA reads TGTGCCAGCAGTTTAAGTAGCGGGGAGGATACGCAGTATTTT.

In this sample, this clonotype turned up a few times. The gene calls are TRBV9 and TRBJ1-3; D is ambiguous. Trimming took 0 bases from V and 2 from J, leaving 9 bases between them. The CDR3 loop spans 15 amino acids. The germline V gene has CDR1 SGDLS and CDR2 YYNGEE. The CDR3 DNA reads TGTGCCAGCAGCGTAGACGGCGGGCCTGGAAACACCATATATTTT. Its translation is CASSVDGGPGNTIYF. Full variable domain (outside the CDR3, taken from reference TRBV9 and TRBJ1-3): DSGVTQTPKHLITATGQRVTLRCSPRSGDLSVYWYQQSLDQGLQFLIQYYNGEERAKGNILERFSAQQFPDLHSELNLSSLELGDSALYFCASSVDGGPGNTIYFGEGSWLTVV.

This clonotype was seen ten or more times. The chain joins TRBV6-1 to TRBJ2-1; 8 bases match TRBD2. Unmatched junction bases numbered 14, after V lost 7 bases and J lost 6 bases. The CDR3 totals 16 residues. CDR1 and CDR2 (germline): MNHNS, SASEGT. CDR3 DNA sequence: TGTGCCAGCAACTTGAAGGGACTAGTATTCGGCAATGAGCAGTTCTTC. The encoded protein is CASNLKGLVFGNEQFF.

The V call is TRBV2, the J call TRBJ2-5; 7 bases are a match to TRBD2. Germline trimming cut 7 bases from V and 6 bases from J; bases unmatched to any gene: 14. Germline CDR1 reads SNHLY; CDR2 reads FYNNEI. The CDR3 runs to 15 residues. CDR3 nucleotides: TGTGCCAGCATCCGAAGGCTAGCGGTCGGGAAGACCCAGTACTTC. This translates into CASIRRLAVGKTQYF.